This T cell receptor beta chain was sequenced during a study of beta chain features in type 1 diabetes listed by TCRdb under 2018. For context, the study as a whole: No differences in mean age, gender distribution, total cell number or subset yield were found between patients and healthy donors. In the study, recently diagnosed type 1 diabetes patients and matched healthy donors were compared on the TCRB repertoires of their sorted circulating CD4+ T cell subsets. Regulatory and stem cell-like memory subsets were obtained from only 8 patients and roughly eight healthy donors, while naive and central memory subsets were obtained from all 30 or so donors. A total of 85 million to 140 million sorted cells were examined across all samples, and the number of cells per subset was strongly correlated with RNA yield. Overall study outcomes, separate from this receptor: The naive, central memory and regulatory TCRB repertoires appeared to resemble one another more closely among patients than among healthy donors. Shorter templates might have been favored by PCR, but patient and control samples were amplified and corrected together, so both groups would have been affected equally by any skew. Patients with type 1 diabetes made fewer insertions and deleted more nucleotides at VDJ recombination sites, implying thymic rearrangement abnormalities. Because small numbers of individuals were included in the HLA sub-analyses, any influence of HLA type on TCRB rearrangement was left unresolved. Type 1 diabetes patients showed a moderate but significant shortening of TCRB CDR3 length in all four CD4+ subsets. Sequencing cDNA rather than genomic DNA could over-represent highly expressing activated cells, although activation and CD3 levels did not differ between groups.

From each donor, a single peripheral blood sample of 100 to 150 mL on average was drawn into heparinised tubes. A BD FACSAria II was used to sort naive, central memory, regulatory and stem cell-like memory CD4+ T cells with a panel that included CD45RO, CCR7, CD25, CD127, CD95 and CD27. Every sorted population had a purity above 98%. PBMCs were isolated immediately by Lymphoprep density gradient centrifugation and stained directly without culture. So that batch effects would be minimized, each experiment stained and sorted samples in pairs, pairing one healthy donor with one patient. V is reduced by 7 bases and J by 9 bases, leaving a spacing of 13 bases between them. From cysteine to phenylalanine, the CDR3 is 13 amino acids long. The sequence is cut down to CDR3 DNA, 39 bases in frame from base 1. Based on the germline V gene, the CDR1 and CDR2 sequences are MNHEY and SVGAGI. The entire isolated RNA was reverse transcribed using the High Capacity cDNA Reverse Transcription Kit, and thus expressed TCRB transcripts were sequenced. Deep immunoSEQ sequencing was performed on naive, central memory and regulatory T cell samples, with an average of roughly 3.6 million total reads per sample. After sorted cells were lysed in RLT buffer, RNA was extracted with DNase-treated RNeasy Micro or Mini kits, with the choice depending on cell number. To prevent cross-contamination, every cell subset was processed on its own, while patient and healthy donor samples were processed together. The immunoSEQ multiplex PCR was used to amplify TCRB sequences from cDNA, yielding 87-bp fragments that span the CDR3 region. Sequencing of the amplicons was performed on the Illumina HiSeq platform. In the source study's methods: Synthetic template baselines were used to correct PCR bias computationally, reads within Hamming distance 2 were collapsed, and singletons that could not be merged were discarded. By aligning reads against IMGT, V, D and J genes, CDR3 length, and insertions or deletions at six rearrangement sites were assigned. Clonotype counts were normalized to sorted cell number within each subset before computing true diversity and Gini coefficients with the tcR R package. The overlap coefficient, calculated on TCRB nucleotide sequences, was used to measure repertoire sharing. Out-of-frame TCRB sequences from naive cells were analyzed as a proxy for the pre-selection repertoire. Sourced from immuneACCESS, this table was stored by TCRdb with only in-frame sequences that have V and J called. A share of the clones is absent; for the studies checked, an unresolved V gene accounts for under half, and the remainder has no known explanation. D and trimming were read from the DNA, whereas the V and J calls and clone size are those reported in that table. The sample yields about 700,000 clones; around 15% were counted once. Together, the top ten hold less than 0.025% of the sample.

A few counts support this clone. What antigen it recognizes has not been identified. No much larger clone exists at a distance of one base, and base qualities are not known. This chain joins TRBV6-5 to TRBJ1-6; the D gene cannot be named for sure. The receptor was derived from a man between 18 and 35 years old with type 1 diabetes. The sample comprised naive CD4+ T cells from blood. The sample's cell subset or site label, decoded: true naive CD4+ T cells. The sequenced DNA: TGTGCCAGCAATTTCGACGTAGGTTCACCCCTCCACTTT. Its translation reads: CASNFDVGSPLHF.